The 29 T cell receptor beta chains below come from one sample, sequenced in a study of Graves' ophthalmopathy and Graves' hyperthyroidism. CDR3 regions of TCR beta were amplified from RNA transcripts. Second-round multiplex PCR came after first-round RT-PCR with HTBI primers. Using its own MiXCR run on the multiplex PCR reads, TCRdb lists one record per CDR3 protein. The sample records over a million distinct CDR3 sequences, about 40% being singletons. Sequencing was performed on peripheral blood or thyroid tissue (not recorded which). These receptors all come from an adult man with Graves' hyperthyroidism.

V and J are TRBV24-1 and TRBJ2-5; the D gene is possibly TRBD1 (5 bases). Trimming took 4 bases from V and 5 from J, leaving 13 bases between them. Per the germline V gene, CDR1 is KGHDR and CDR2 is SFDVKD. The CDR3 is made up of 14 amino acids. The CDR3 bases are TGTGCCACCAGTGACCCGTCGACAGCGGAGACCCAGTACTTC. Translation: CATSDPSTAETQYF.

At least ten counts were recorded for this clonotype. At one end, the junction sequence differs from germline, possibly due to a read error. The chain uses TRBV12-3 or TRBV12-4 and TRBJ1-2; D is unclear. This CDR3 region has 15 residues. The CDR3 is CASSLGRRRAYGYTF. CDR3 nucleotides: TGTGCCAGCAGCTTAGGACGGCGGCGAGCCTATGGCTACACCTTC.

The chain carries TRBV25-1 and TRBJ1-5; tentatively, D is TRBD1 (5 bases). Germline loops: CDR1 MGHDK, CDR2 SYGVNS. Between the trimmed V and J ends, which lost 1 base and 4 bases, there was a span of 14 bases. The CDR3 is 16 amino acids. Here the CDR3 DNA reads TGTGCCAGCAGTGAATCTATAAGGGGATATAATCAGCCCCAGCATTTT. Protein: CASSESIRGYNQPQHF.

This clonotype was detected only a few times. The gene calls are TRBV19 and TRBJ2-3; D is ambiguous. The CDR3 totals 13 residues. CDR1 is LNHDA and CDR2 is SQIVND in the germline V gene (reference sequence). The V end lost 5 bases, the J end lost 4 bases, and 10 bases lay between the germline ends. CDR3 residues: CASSRGLADTQYF. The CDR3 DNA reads TGTGCCAGTAGTCGTGGTCTCGCAGATACGCAGTATTTT.

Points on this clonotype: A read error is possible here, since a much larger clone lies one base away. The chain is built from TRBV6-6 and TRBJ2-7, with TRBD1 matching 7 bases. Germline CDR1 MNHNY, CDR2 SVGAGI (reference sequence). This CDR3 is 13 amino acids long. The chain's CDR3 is CASSATGLYDQYF. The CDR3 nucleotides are TGTGCCAGCAGTGCGACAGGGCTATACGATCAGTACTTC.

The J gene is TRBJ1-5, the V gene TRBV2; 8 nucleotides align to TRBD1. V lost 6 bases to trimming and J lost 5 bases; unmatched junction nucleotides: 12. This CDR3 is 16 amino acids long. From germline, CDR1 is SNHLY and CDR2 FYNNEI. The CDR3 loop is CASRASGAGGHQPQHF. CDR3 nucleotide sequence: TGTGCCAGCAGAGCTAGCGGGGCAGGGGGCCATCAGCCCCAGCATTTT. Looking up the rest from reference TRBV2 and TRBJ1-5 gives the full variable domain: EPEVTQTPSHQVTQMGQEVILRCVPISNHLYFYWYRQILGQKVEFLVSFYNNEISEKSEIFDDQFSVERPDGSNFTLKIRSTKLEDSAMYFCASRASGAGGHQPQHFGDGTRLSIL.

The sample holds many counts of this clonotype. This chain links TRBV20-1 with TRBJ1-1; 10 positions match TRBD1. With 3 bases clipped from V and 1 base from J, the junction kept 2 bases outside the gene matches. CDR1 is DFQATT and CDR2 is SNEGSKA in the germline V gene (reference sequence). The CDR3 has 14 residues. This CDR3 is CSARGDRGNTEAFF. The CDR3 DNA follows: TGCAGTGCTAGGGGGGACAGGGGGAACACTGAAGCTTTCTTT.

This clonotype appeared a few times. This chain's CDR3 is CASSPNRGATNEKLFF. The CDR3 DNA is TGTGCCAGCAGTCCCAATAGGGGGGCAACTAATGAAAAACTGTTTTTT. The rearrangement links TRBV12-3 or TRBV12-4 to TRBJ1-4, with a possible D match to TRBD1 (6 bases). The CDR3 totals 16 residues. V lost 5 bases and J 0 bases, leaving 13 bases between the germline ends.

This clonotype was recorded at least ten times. CDR3 residues: CAIGQITGELFF. In DNA, the CDR3 is TGTGCCATCGGGCAAATCACCGGGGAGCTGTTTTTT. The chain is built from TRBV10-3 and TRBJ2-2; D remains ambiguous. Looked up from germline, CDR1 is ENHRY and CDR2 is SYGVKD. The CDR3 totals 12 residues. Trimming cost V 8 bases and J 4 bases, with 8 bases left between them.

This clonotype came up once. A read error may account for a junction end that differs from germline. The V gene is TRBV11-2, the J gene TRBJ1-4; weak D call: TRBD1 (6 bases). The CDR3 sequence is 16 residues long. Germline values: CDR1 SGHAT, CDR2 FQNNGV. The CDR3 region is CAGRRGGFATNEKLFF. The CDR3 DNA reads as TGCGCCGGCCGGCGAGGGGGATTTGCAACTAATGAAAAACTGTTTTTT.

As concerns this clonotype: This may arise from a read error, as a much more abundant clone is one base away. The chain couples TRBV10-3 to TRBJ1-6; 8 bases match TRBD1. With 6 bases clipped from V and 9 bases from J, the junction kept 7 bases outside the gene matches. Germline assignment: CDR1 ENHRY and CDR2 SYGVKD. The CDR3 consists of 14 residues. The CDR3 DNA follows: TGTGCCATCAGGCGGCAGGGGGCGCTTTCACCCCTCCACTTT. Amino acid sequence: CAIRRQGALSPLHF.

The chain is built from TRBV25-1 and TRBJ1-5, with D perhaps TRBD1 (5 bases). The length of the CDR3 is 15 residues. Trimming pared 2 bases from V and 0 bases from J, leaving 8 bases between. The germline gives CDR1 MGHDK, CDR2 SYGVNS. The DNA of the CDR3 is TGTGCCAGCAGTGAAGGGACCTCTAGCAATCAGCCCCAGCATTTT. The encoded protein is CASSEGTSSNQPQHF.

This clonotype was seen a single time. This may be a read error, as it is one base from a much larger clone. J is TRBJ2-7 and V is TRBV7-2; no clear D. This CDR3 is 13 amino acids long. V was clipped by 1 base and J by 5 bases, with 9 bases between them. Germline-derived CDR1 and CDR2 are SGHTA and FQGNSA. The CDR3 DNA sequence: TGTGCCAGCAGCTTAGGGACCACGAACGAGCAGTACTTC. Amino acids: CASSLGTTNEQYF.

Written as DNA, the CDR3 is TGTGCCAGCAGCCATGCGACAGGGAGTGGGGGGGATCGGTACGAGCAGTACTTC. Translation: CASSHATGSGGDRYEQYF. V usage is TRBV7-2 and J usage is TRBJ2-7; D is perhaps TRBD1 or TRBD2 (7 bases each). Trimming left V 5 bases short and J 4 bases short, with 27 bases between. This CDR3 has 18 residues. The V gene's germline CDR1 is SGHTA and CDR2 FQGNSA.

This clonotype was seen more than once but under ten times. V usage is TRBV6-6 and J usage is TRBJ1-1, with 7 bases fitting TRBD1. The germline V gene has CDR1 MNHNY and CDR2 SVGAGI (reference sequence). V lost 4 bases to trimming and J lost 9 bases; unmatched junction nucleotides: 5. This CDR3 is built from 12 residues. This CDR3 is CASSSGTVKAFF. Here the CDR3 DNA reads TGTGCCAGCAGTTCCGGGACAGTGAAAGCTTTCTTT.

This chain's CDR3 is CASSFTGQGEETQYF. Here the CDR3 DNA reads TGTGCCAGCAGCTTCACCGGACAGGGAGAAGAGACCCAGTACTTC. The chain couples TRBV7-3 to TRBJ2-5; 8 bases align to TRBD1. Per germline, CDR1 SGHTA and CDR2 FQGTGA. Germline trimming cut 3 bases from V and 3 bases from J; bases unmatched to any gene: 6. This CDR3 region has 15 residues.

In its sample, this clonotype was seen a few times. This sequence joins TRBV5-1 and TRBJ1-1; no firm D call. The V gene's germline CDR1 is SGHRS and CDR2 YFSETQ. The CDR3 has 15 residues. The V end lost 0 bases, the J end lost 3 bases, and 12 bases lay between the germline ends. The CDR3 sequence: CASSLVGREDTEAFF. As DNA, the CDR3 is TGCGCCAGCAGCTTGGTAGGGCGGGAAGACACTGAAGCTTTCTTT.

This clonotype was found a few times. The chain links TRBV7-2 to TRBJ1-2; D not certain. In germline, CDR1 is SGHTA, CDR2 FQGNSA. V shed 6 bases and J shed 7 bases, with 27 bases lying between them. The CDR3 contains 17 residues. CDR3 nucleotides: TGTGCCAGCAGAGCGGCCTCCCCTCAGGATCGGCTGCGTGGCTACACCTTC. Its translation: CASRAASPQDRLRGYTF.

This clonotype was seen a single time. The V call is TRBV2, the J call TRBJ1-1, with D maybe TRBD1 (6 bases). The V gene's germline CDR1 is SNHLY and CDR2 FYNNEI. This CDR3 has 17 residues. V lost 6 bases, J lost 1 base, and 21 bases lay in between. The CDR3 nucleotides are TGTGCCAGCAGCCACACCAGGGGTAGGACTCGGAACACTGAAGCTTTCTTT. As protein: CASSHTRGRTRNTEAFF.

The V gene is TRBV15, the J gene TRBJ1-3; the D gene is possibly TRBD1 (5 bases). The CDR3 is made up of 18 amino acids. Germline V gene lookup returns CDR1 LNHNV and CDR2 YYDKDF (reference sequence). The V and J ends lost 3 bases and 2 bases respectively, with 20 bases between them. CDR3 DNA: TGTGCCACCAGCAGGGGTGGATTGGGGGAGACTGCTGGAAACACCATATATTTT. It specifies CATSRGGLGETAGNTIYF. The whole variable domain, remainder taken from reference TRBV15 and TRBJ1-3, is DAMVIQNPRYQVTQFGKPVTLSCSQTLNHNVMYWYQQKSSQAPKLLFHYYDKDFNNEADTPDNFQSRRPNTSFCFLDIRSPGLGDTAMYLCATSRGGLGETAGNTIYFGEGSWLTVV.

As DNA, the CDR3 is TGTGCCAGCTCACTTGACAGGGGAACAGAGACCCAGTACTTC. Its protein product is CASSLDRGTETQYF. The rearrangement links TRBV18 to TRBJ2-5; 8 bases agree with TRBD1. J lost 4 bases, V lost 4 bases, and 5 bases had no gene match. This CDR3 region has 14 residues. The germline CDR1 and CDR2 sequences are KGHSH and LQKENI.

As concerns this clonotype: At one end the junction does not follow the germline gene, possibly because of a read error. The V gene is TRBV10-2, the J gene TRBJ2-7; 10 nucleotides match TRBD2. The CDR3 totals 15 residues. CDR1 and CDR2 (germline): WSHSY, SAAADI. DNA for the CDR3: TGTGCCAGCAGCGGACCTAGCGGGAGTGTCCGCGAGCAGTACTTC. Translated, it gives CASSGPSGSVREQYF.

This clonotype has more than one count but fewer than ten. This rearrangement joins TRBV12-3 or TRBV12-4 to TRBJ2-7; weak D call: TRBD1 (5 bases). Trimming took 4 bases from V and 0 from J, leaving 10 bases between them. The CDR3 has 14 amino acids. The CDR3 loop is CASSWRQSSYEQYF. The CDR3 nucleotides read TGTGCCAGCAGTTGGAGACAGAGCTCCTACGAGCAGTACTTC.

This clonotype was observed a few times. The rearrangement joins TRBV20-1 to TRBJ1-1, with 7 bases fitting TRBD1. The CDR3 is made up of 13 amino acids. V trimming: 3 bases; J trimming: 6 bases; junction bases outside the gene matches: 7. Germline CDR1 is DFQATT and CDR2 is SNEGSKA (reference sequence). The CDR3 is CSARGNTGAEAFF. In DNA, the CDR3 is TGCAGTGCTAGGGGAAATACAGGGGCTGAAGCTTTCTTT.

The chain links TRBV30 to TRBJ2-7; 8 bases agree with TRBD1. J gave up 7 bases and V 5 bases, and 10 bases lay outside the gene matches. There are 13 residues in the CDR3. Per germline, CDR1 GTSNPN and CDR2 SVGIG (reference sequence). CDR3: CAWEPIGTGEQYF. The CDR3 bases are TGTGCCTGGGAACCGATCGGGACAGGAGAGCAGTACTTC.

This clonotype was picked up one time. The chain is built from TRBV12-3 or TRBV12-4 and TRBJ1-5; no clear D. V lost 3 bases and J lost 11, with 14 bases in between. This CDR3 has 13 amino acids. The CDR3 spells CASSFWAVETQHF. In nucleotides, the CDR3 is TGTGCCAGCAGTTTTTGGGCGGTAGAGACCCAGCATTTT.

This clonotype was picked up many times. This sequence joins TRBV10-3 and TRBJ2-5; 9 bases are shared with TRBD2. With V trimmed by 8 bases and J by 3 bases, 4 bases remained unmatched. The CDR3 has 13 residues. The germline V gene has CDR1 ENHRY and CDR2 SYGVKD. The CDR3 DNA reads TGTGCCATCCGAGGCGGGAGGGAAGAGACCCAGTACTTC. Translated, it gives CAIRGGREETQYF.

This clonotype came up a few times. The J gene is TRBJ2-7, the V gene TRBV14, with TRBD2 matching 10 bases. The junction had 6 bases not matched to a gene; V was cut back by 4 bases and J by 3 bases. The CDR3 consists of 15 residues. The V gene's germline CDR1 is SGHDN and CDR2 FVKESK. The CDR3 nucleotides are TGTGCCAGCAGCCGATCTAGCGGGAGCCGCTACGAGCAGTACTTC. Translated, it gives CASSRSSGSRYEQYF.

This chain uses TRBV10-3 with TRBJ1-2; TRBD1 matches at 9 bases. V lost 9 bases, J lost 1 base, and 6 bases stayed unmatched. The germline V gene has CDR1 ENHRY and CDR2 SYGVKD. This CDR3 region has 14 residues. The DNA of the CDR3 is TGTGCCATAGAACGGACAGGGGTTAACTATGGCTACACCTTC. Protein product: CAIERTGVNYGYTF.